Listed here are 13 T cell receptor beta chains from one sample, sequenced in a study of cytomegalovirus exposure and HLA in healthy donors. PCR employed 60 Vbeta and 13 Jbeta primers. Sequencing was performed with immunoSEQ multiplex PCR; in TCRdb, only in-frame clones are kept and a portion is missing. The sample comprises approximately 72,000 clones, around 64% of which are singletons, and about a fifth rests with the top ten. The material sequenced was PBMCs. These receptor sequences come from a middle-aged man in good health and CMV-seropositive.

Here the CDR3 DNA reads TGTGCCAGTGTGGGACAGGGGAGTCCGGAAGGGTCCTACGAGCAGTACTTC. This gives the protein CASVGQGSPEGSYEQYF. This chain joins TRBV28 and TRBJ2-7; the match to TRBD1 covers 10 bases. The CDR3 spans 17 residues. CDR1 and CDR2 (germline): MDHEN, SYDVKM. V was clipped by 9 bases and J by 1 base; unmatched bases: 15.

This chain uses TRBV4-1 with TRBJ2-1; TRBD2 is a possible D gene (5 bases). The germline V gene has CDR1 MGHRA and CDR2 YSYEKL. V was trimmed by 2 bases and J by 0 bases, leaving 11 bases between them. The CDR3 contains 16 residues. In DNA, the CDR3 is TGCGCCAGCAGCCAACATTCTGGGAGCTCCTACAATGAGCAGTTCTTC. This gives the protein CASSQHSGSSYNEQFF.

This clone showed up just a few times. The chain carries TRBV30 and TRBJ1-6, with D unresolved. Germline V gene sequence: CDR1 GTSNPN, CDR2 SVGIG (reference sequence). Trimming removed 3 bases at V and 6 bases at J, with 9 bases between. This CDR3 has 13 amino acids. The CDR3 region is CAWRPGRNSPLHF. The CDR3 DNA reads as TGTGCCTGGAGGCCGGGTCGTAATTCACCCCTCCACTTT.

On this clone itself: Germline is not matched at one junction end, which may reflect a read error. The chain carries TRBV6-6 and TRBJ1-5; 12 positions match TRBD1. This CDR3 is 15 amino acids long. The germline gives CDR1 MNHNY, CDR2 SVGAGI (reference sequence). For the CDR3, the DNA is TGTGCCAGCACCGGGACAGGGGGCGGAAATCAGCCCCGGCATTTT. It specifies CASTGTGGGNQPRHF.

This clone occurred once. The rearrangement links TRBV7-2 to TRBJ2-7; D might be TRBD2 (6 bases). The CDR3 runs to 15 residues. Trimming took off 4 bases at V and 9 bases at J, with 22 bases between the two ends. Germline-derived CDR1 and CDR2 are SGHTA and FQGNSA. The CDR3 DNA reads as TGTGCCAGCAGCTCCCGGGGGTTACCATACGAGGGGCAGTACTTC. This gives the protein CASSSRGLPYEGQYF.

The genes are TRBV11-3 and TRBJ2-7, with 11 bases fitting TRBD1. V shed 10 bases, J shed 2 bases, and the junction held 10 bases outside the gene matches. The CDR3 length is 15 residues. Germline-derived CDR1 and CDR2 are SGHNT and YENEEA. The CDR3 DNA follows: TGTGCCATCAGTCAGAGGGACAGGGGGGCCTACGAGCAGTACTTC. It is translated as CAISQRDRGAYEQYF. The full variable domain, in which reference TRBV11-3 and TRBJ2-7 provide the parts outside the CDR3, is EAGVVQSPRYKIIEKKQPVAFWCNPISGHNTLYWYLQNLGQGPELLIRYENEEAVDDSQLPKDRFSAERLKGVDSTLKIQPAELGDSAVYLCAISQRDRGAYEQYFGPGTRLTVT.

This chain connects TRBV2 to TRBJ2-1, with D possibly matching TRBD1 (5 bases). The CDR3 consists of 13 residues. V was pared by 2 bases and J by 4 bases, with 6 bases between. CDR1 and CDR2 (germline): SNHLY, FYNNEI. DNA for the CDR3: TGTGCCAGCAGTGAAAGACAGTACAATGAGCAGTTCTTC. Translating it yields CASSERQYNEQFF.

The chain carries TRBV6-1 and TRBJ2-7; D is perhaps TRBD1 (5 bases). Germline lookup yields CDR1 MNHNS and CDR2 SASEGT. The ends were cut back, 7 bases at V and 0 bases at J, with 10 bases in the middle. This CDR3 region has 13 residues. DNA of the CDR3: TGTGCCAGCATAGGACACCTCTCCTACGAGCAGTACTTC. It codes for CASIGHLSYEQYF.

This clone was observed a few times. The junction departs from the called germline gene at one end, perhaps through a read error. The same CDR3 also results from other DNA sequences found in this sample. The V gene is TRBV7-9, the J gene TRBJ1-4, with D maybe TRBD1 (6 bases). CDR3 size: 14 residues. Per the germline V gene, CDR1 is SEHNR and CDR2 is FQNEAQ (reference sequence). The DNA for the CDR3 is TGTGCCAGCAGCTTAAGGACAGACAATGAAAAGCTGTTTTTT. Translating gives CASSLRTDNEKLFF.

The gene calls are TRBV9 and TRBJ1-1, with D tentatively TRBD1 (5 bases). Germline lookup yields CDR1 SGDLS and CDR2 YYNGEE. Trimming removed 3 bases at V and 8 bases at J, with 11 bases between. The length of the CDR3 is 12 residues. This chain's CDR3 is CASSGQGSEAFF. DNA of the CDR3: TGTGCCAGCAGCGGGCAGGGTTCGGAAGCTTTCTTT.

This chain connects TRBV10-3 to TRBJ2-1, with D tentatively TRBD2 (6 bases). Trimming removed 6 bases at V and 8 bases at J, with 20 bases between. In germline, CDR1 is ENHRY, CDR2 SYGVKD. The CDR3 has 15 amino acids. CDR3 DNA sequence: TGTGCCATCAGCCCCTCGAGCGGGCCCACAGATGAGCAGTTCTTC. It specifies CAISPSSGPTDEQFF.

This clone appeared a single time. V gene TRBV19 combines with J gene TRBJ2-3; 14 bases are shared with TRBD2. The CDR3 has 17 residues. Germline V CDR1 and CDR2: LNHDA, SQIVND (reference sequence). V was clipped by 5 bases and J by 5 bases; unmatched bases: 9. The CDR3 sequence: CASSPGTSGGREDTQYF. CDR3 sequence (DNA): TGTGCCAGTAGTCCGGGGACTAGCGGGGGCCGGGAAGATACGCAGTATTTT.

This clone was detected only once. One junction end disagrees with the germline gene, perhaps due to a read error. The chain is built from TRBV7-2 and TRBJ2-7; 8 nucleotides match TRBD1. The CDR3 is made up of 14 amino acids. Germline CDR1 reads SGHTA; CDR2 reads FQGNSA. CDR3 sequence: CASSLDRGSYGQYF. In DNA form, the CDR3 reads TGTGCCAGCAGCTTAGACAGGGGGTCCTACGGGCAGTACTTC.